Below are 12 T cell receptor beta chains sequenced from a single sample in a study of blood T cell repertoires in COVID-19 (dated by TCRdb to about 2020). Receptors were amplified or captured by the immunoSEQ multiplex PCR assay. This immuneACCESS table, as held by TCRdb, lists in-frame sequences with V and J called but not all clones. Of the missing ones, under half trace to an unresolved V gene in checked studies; the others have no known cause. The sample records 40,000 or so clones, about 85% of which are singletons. 9.5% to 15% of the sample is held by the ten biggest clonotypes. The sample taken for sequencing was peripheral blood. Receptors were obtained from a human donor in a cohort sampled during active COVID-19.

The V and J genes are TRBV9 and TRBJ2-7, with 9 bases that match TRBD1. Germline V lookup: CDR1 SGDLS, CDR2 YYNGEE. CDR3 length: 16 amino acids. The V gene end was trimmed by 2 bases and the J gene end by 2 bases; junction bases not matched to a gene: 8. CDR3 loop: CASSVTGGLVPYEQYF. Written as DNA, the CDR3 is TGTGCCAGCAGCGTCACAGGGGGCTTGGTCCCCTACGAGCAGTACTTC.

In its sample, this clone was seen once. This sequence joins TRBV5-4 and TRBJ1-4; 10 bases align to TRBD1. The trim removed 2 bases at V and 7 bases at J, leaving 5 bases unmatched. This CDR3 is built from 15 residues. Germline assignment: CDR1 SGHNT and CDR2 YYREEE (reference sequence). CDR3 loop: CASSFEGQGSEKLFF. The CDR3 DNA sequence: TGTGCCAGCAGCTTTGAGGGACAGGGGAGTGAAAAACTGTTTTTT. Full variable domain (rest looked up from reference TRBV5-4 and TRBJ1-4): ETGVTQSPTHLIKTRGQQVTLRCSSQSGHNTVSWYQQALGQGPQFIFQYYREEENGRGNFPPRFSGLQFPNYSSELNVNALELDDSALYLCASSFEGQGSEKLFFGSGTQLSVL.

The chain joins TRBV10-3 to TRBJ1-2, with no clear D. Per germline, CDR1 ENHRY and CDR2 SYGVKD. The CDR3 has 14 residues. V was clipped by 11 bases and J by 7 bases, with 23 bases between them. This chain's CDR3 is CAVGSSRGGSGYTF. The CDR3 DNA follows: TGTGCCGTCGGAAGTTCGAGAGGAGGTAGTGGCTACACCTTC.

V gene TRBV5-1 combines with J gene TRBJ2-5; 8 bases are a match to TRBD1. Germline V CDR1 and CDR2: SGHRS, YFSETQ. The CDR3 runs 15 residues. Unmatched junction bases numbered 8, after V lost 3 bases and J lost 4 bases. The CDR3 nucleotides are TGCGCCAGCAGCTCCGTTGGACAGGGAGGAGAGACCCAGTACTTC. Residues: CASSSVGQGGETQYF.

The chain has TRBV7-2 and TRBJ1-1, with TRBD1 identical over 7 bases. The CDR3 has 15 residues. CDR1 SGHTA and CDR2 FQGNSA come from the germline V gene. The ends lost 5 bases at V and 0 bases at J; junction bases unmatched: 6. DNA of the CDR3: TGTGCCAGCAGCCCCTACAGGGGATTGAACACTGAAGCTTTCTTT. It yields the protein CASSPYRGLNTEAFF.

The V call is TRBV7-9, the J call TRBJ2-7; D unclear. V was pared by 2 bases and J by 2 bases, with 7 bases between. Per the germline V gene, CDR1 is SEHNR and CDR2 is FQNEAQ (reference sequence). This CDR3 region has 13 residues. The CDR3 loop is CASSLQSPYEQYF. The CDR3 DNA follows: TGTGCCAGCAGCTTACAGTCCCCCTACGAGCAGTACTTC.

The chain uses TRBV24-1 and TRBJ2-7, with D possibly matching TRBD1 (5 bases). Germline CDR1 is KGHDR and CDR2 is SFDVKD. The V end lost 7 bases, the J end lost 3 bases, and 18 bases lay between the germline ends. This CDR3 region has 15 residues. CDR3 coding DNA: TGTGCCACCAGGCATCAGGGTGGAGAAAGCTACGAGCAGTACTTC. It translates to CATRHQGGESYEQYF.

V and J are TRBV7-2 and TRBJ2-7; 8 positions agree with TRBD1. CDR3 length: 14 amino acids. Trimming at V came to 4 bases and at J to 4 bases, leaving 6 bases not matched to a gene. Looked up from germline, CDR1 is SGHTA and CDR2 is FQGNSA. Here the CDR3 DNA reads TGTGCCAGCAGCTCGACAGGGGCACGGTACGAGCAGTACTTC. Residues: CASSSTGARYEQYF.

As regards this clone: Other DNA sequences within the sample encode an identical CDR3. V gene TRBV7-2 combines with J gene TRBJ2-7; D is unclear. V shed 1 base and J shed 6 bases, with 7 bases lying between them. Germline V gene data show CDR1 as SGHTA and CDR2 as FQGNSA. There are 12 residues in the CDR3. CDR3 bases: TGTGCCAGCAGCTTAGGACGGAGCGAGCAGTACTTC. Its translation: CASSLGRSEQYF.

The rearrangement uses TRBV28 and TRBJ1-3, with a possible D match to TRBD1 (6 bases). Germline V gives CDR1 MDHEN, CDR2 SYDVKM. Trimming shortened V by 7 bases and J by 0 bases, and 16 bases separated the two germline ends. This CDR3 contains 16 residues. The CDR3, as DNA: TGTGCCAGCACCATCCCCACAGGGAACTCTGGAAACACCATATATTTT. This codes for CASTIPTGNSGNTIYF. Filled out from reference TRBV28 and TRBJ1-3, the complete variable domain reads DVKVTQSSRYLVKRTGEKVFLECVQDMDHENMFWYRQDPGLGLRLIYFSYDVKMKEKGDIPEGYSVSREKKERFSLILESASTNQTSMYLCASTIPTGNSGNTIYFGEGSWLTVV.

The rearrangement uses TRBV5-1 and TRBJ2-7; 7 nucleotides line up with TRBD2. Per the germline V gene, CDR1 is SGHRS and CDR2 is YFSETQ. CDR3 length: 16 residues. The J segment lost 1 base and the V segment lost 0 bases, leaving 7 bases of the junction unmatched. CDR3 coding DNA: TGCGCCAGCAGCTTGGGTCCGGGGGGAGCTTCCTACGAGCAGTACTTC. It codes for CASSLGPGGASYEQYF.

Here the CDR3 reads CASSGTGRGTDTQYF. The CDR3 DNA reads TGTGCCAGCAGTGGGACAGGGCGGGGTACAGATACGCAGTATTTT. The chain joins TRBV28 to TRBJ2-3; TRBD1 aligns across 9 bases. CDR1 MDHEN and CDR2 SYDVKM come from the germline V gene. This CDR3 is built from 15 residues. V shed 5 bases, J shed 3 bases, and the junction held 6 bases outside the gene matches.